This T cell receptor beta chain was documented in a study of OX40 agonist ivuxolimab in advanced cancers. Trimming removed 5 bases from V and 4 bases from J, with 15 bases in between. Per germline, CDR1 SGHVS and CDR2 FQNEAQ. The length of the CDR3 is 15 residues. Sequencing used immunoSEQ multiplex PCR; TCRdb keeps in-frame clones, though not all of them. This table has fewer than 90,000 clones, 87% appearing once. The gene calls are TRBV7-8 and TRBJ1-3; D perhaps matches TRBD1 (6 bases). The source of this sequence is an adult with an advanced solid tumor such as melanoma, head and neck, liver or kidney cancer. The material was CD4+ or CD8+ T cells sorted from blood, obtained in a trial of the OX40 agonist ivuxolimab. The CDR3 protein is CASSPKGGTGNTIYF. The CDR3 region has the DNA TGTGCCAGCAGCCCAAAGGGAGGGACAGGAAACACCATATATTTT. Using reference TRBV7-8 and TRBJ1-3 for the parts outside the CDR3, the full variable domain is GAGVSQSPRYKVAKRGQDVALRCDPISGHVSLFWYQQALGQGPEFLTYFQNEAQLDKSGLPSDRFFAERPEGSVSTLKIQRTQQEDSAVYLCASSPKGGTGNTIYFGEGSWLTVV.